The TCR beta chain described here comes from a study of low-dose radiotherapy and immunotherapy resistance in tumors. Study overall: Every two weeks patients got nivolumab 240 mg flat dose, plus ipilimumab 1 mg/kg every six weeks, intravenously.

TRAV- and TRBV-specific primers primed first-strand cDNA, covering alpha and beta chains. The authors amplified TCRs for approximately 20 PCR cycles with a constant-region primer and a V-primer adapter. mRNA, once isolated, was amplified by in vitro transcription. One entry per CDR3 protein, called by TCRdb with MiXCR from the reads. The data contain 7,500 to 9,000 distinct CDR3 sequences, 69% of them singletons. This clonotype was seen just once. V trimming: 2 bases; J trimming: 1 base; junction bases outside the gene matches: 1. This CDR3 is 15 amino acids long. CDR1 is MRHNA and CDR2 is SNTAGT in the germline V gene.

V and J are TRBV6-4 and TRBJ2-1; 8 bases line up with TRBD2. The TCR sequence derives from a human donor with advanced metastatic prostate, ovarian, gallbladder or colorectal cancer (not recorded which). This table probably holds off-target reads from a library built for another chain. The CDR3 reads CASSDTGGSYNEQFF. CDR3 in DNA: TGTGCCAGCAGTGACACGGGGGGGTCCTACAATGAGCAGTTCTTC.